One sample yielded the 32 T cell receptor beta chains listed below, sequenced in a study of blood T cell repertoires in COVID-19. Assay used: immunoSEQ multiplex PCR; TCRdb lists only in-frame clones, some missing. The repertoire includes a few hundred thousand clones, 70% to 90% of them detected once, and around 5.9% sits in the top ten. Specimen: PBMCs or T cells enriched from blood (not recorded which). The receptors were gathered from a young woman who had recovered from COVID-19.

V usage is TRBV7-2 and J usage is TRBJ2-7; 8 bases are shared with TRBD2. Germline V gives CDR1 SGHTA, CDR2 FQGNSA. V lost 5 bases to trimming and J lost 1 base; unmatched junction nucleotides: 4. The CDR3 length is 14 residues. CDR3 sequence: CASSPGGGSYEQYF. In nucleotides, the CDR3 is TGTGCCAGCAGCCCGGGAGGGGGATCCTACGAGCAGTACTTC.

The chain uses TRBV12-3 or TRBV12-4 and TRBJ2-1, with D perhaps TRBD1 (5 bases). Trimming took off 6 bases at V and 10 bases at J, with 10 bases between the two ends. There are 11 residues in the CDR3. The CDR3: CASSLGEEQFF. CDR3 nucleotides: TGTGCCAGCAGCCTAGGGGAAGAGCAGTTCTTC.

CDR3 sequence reads: CASSPSPGQLVWSNQPQHF. The CDR3 DNA reads TGTGCCAGTAGTCCCTCTCCGGGACAGCTTGTTTGGAGCAATCAGCCCCAGCATTTT. This chain links TRBV19 with TRBJ1-5, with 7 bases fitting TRBD1. The J segment lost 1 base and the V segment lost 5 bases, leaving 17 bases of the junction unmatched. The CDR3 is 19 amino acids. Germline values: CDR1 LNHDA, CDR2 SQIVND (reference sequence).

The chain employs TRBV5-1 and TRBJ1-2; D might be TRBD1 (6 bases). This CDR3 spans 14 amino acids. Looked up from germline, CDR1 is SGHRS and CDR2 is YFSETQ. V lost 6 bases to trimming and J lost 2 bases, with 14 bases between them. CDR3 coding DNA: TGCGCCAGCACCAACCAAACAGGGAACTATGGCTACACCTTC. As protein: CASTNQTGNYGYTF.

V and J are TRBV19 and TRBJ1-5; 7 positions match TRBD1. CDR3 length equals 13 residues. V lost 4 bases and J lost 9; bases outside the gene matches: 6. Germline loops: CDR1 LNHDA, CDR2 SQIVND (reference sequence). This CDR3 is CASSRDSLWPQHF. In DNA form, the CDR3 reads TGTGCCAGTAGTAGGGACAGCCTCTGGCCCCAGCATTTT. Full variable domain (outside the CDR3, taken from reference TRBV19 and TRBJ1-5): DGGITQSPKYLFRKEGQNVTLSCEQNLNHDAMYWYRQDPGQGLRLIYYSQIVNDFQKGDIAEGYSVSREKKESFPLTVTSAQKNPTAFYLCASSRDSLWPQHFGDGTRLSIL.

This clone was seen a handful of times. V usage is TRBV18 and J usage is TRBJ2-7; 8 nucleotides line up with TRBD1. The CDR3 spans 14 residues. The germline V gene has CDR1 KGHSH and CDR2 LQKENI. J gave up 0 bases and V 5 bases, and 3 bases lay outside the gene matches. This CDR3 is CASSAGQDSYEQYF. CDR3 sequence (DNA): TGTGCCAGCTCAGCGGGACAGGACTCCTACGAGCAGTACTTC.

V usage is TRBV4-1 and J usage is TRBJ1-1; D gene unclear. The CDR3 runs 11 residues. The V end lost 3 bases, the J end lost 12 bases, and 11 bases lay between the germline ends. Per germline, CDR1 MGHRA and CDR2 YSYEKL. Here the CDR3 reads CASSHSGVSFF. The CDR3, as DNA: TGCGCCAGCAGCCACTCCGGAGTCTCTTTCTTT.

This chain links TRBV19 with TRBJ1-1, with D perhaps matching TRBD1 (6 bases). The CDR3 length is 16 residues. The germline V and J ends were trimmed by 6 bases and 1 base, with 18 bases remaining between them. Germline CDR1 and CDR2: LNHDA and SQIVND (reference sequence). In nucleotides, the CDR3 is TGTGCCAGTAGATCCGGGACAACACTGGGGAACACTGAAGCTTTCTTT. Translated: CASRSGTTLGNTEAFF.

Only one count was recorded for this clone. CDR3 protein: CASSYHRGEAFF. The DNA of the CDR3 is TGTGCCAGCAGTTACCACAGGGGGGAAGCTTTCTTT. The J gene is TRBJ1-1, the V gene TRBV6-5; 8 bases are shared with TRBD1. Per germline, CDR1 MNHEY and CDR2 SVGAGI. J lost 8 bases, V lost 2 bases, and 1 base had no gene match. This CDR3 has 12 residues.

The chain joins TRBV3-1 (or the pseudogene TRBV3-2) to TRBJ2-3; TRBD2 might be the D (7 bases). The V gene's germline CDR1 is LGHDT and CDR2 YNNKEL (reference sequence). This CDR3 region has 17 residues. V lost 7 bases and J lost 2, with 22 bases in between. The CDR3 DNA follows: TGTGCCAGCACCCTAAGGTTGGCGGGGGCCATCACAGATACGCAGTATTTT. Its translation is CASTLRLAGAITDTQYF.

The chain carries TRBV10-3 and TRBJ1-1; 7 bases align to TRBD1. Germline V gene sequence: CDR1 ENHRY, CDR2 SYGVKD. The J segment lost 10 bases and the V segment lost 4 bases, leaving 6 bases of the junction unmatched. The CDR3 contains 12 residues. The CDR3 region is CAISGGTDGAFF. The CDR3 bases are TGTGCCATCAGTGGAGGGACAGATGGAGCTTTCTTT.

This chain's CDR3 is CAWRGTSLTDTQYF. The CDR3 DNA reads TGTGCCTGGAGGGGGACATCCCTCACAGATACGCAGTATTTT. The V call is TRBV30, the J call TRBJ2-3; D possibly corresponds to TRBD1 (6 bases). This CDR3 is 14 amino acids long. V was cut by 3 bases and J by 2 bases, with 12 bases left in between. CDR1 GTSNPN and CDR2 SVGIG come from the germline V gene (reference sequence).

Note on this clone: The identical CDR3 is also encoded by other nucleotide sequences in the sample. The gene calls are TRBV2 and TRBJ1-5; TRBD1 matches at 7 bases. Germline V gene data show CDR1 as SNHLY and CDR2 as FYNNEI. The CDR3 is 14 residues long. V dropped 4 bases and J dropped 1; count of bases not matched to a gene: 1. The CDR3 nucleotides are TGTGCCAGCAGTGGACAGGGAAGCAATCAGCCCCAGCATTTT. As protein: CASSGQGSNQPQHF.

The chain uses TRBV28 and TRBJ1-6; TRBD1 matches 11 bases. The trim removed 8 bases at V and 15 bases at J, leaving 9 bases unmatched. The CDR3 consists of 13 residues. From germline, CDR1 is MDHEN and CDR2 SYDVKM. CDR3 nucleotides: TGTGCCAGCGGCGGGGGGACAGGGGGACTCCTCCACTTT. Its translation is CASGGGTGGLLHF.

The chain recombines TRBV19 with TRBJ1-1; D is possibly TRBD1 (5 bases). The length of the CDR3 is 14 residues. Trimming removed 7 bases from V and 4 bases from J, with 16 bases in between. In germline, CDR1 is LNHDA, CDR2 SQIVND (reference sequence). As DNA, the CDR3 is TGTGCCAGTACTGGGGGGACCTGGGGCACTGAAGCTTTCTTT. It specifies CASTGGTWGTEAFF.

This sequence joins TRBV6-5 and TRBJ1-5; TRBD1 agrees at 8 bases. Germline V gene sequence: CDR1 MNHEY, CDR2 SVGAGI. The CDR3 is made up of 13 amino acids. V dropped 10 bases and J dropped 6; count of bases not matched to a gene: 8. The CDR3 region is CATHRDRSQPQHF. The CDR3 coding sequence is TGTGCCACGCACCGGGACAGGAGTCAGCCCCAGCATTTT.

This sequence joins TRBV7-2 and TRBJ1-3, with 8 bases matching TRBD1. The junction had 3 bases not matched to a gene; V was cut back by 4 bases and J by 1 base. Germline CDR1 SGHTA, CDR2 FQGNSA. The length of the CDR3 is 15 residues. This chain's CDR3 is CASSSRQGSGNTIYF. In DNA form, the CDR3 reads TGTGCCAGCAGCTCAAGACAGGGGTCTGGAAACACCATATATTTT.

The V and J genes are TRBV4-3 and TRBJ1-1; D call uncertain. Trimming shortened V by 8 bases and J by 7 bases, and 20 bases separated the two germline ends. This CDR3 spans 14 amino acids. The germline gives CDR1 LGHNA, CDR2 YSLEER. The CDR3 DNA is TGCGCCAGCGGTCGGGAGGTTGGTTATGGTGAAGCTTTCTTT. This codes for CASGREVGYGEAFF.

CDR3 DNA sequence: TGCGCCAGCAGCTTGGCGGGACTAGCCAGAGATACGCAGTATTTT. Its translation is CASSLAGLARDTQYF. The chain is built from TRBV5-1 and TRBJ2-3, with TRBD2 matching over 9 bases. Germline CDR1 SGHRS, CDR2 YFSETQ. Trimming removed 0 bases from V and 5 bases from J; junction bases left unmatched: 4. This CDR3 is 15 amino acids long. Together with reference TRBV5-1 and TRBJ2-3, the CDR3 gives the full variable domain: KAGVTQTPRYLIKTRGQQVTLSCSPISGHRSVSWYQQTPGQGLQFLFEYFSETQRNKGNFPGRFSGRQFSNSRSEMNVSTLELGDSALYLCASSLAGLARDTQYFGPGTRLTVL.

The chain joins TRBV11-2 to TRBJ1-6; D unclear. Germline values: CDR1 SGHAT, CDR2 FQNNGV. Trimming stripped 5 bases from V and 8 bases from J, with 10 bases between. The CDR3 is made up of 13 amino acids. The CDR3 spells CASSPLEHSPLHF. CDR3 DNA: TGTGCCAGCAGCCCACTTGAGCATTCACCCCTCCACTTT.

The chain links TRBV9 to TRBJ2-1; TRBD2 might be the D (5 bases). This CDR3 is built from 13 residues. Germline CDR1 reads SGDLS; CDR2 reads YYNGEE. V was pared by 0 bases and J by 9 bases, with 10 bases between. The CDR3 is CASSVVASREQFF. The DNA for the CDR3 is TGTGCCAGCAGCGTAGTGGCTAGCCGTGAGCAGTTCTTC.

This sequence joins TRBV7-8 and TRBJ1-1; D perhaps matches TRBD1 (5 bases). The CDR3 is made up of 13 amino acids. V lost 5 bases and J 6 bases, leaving 13 bases between the germline ends. Germline CDR1 reads SGHVS; CDR2 reads FQNEAQ. The DNA of the CDR3 is TGTGCCAGCAGCACCCCGCGGGGGGCTGAAGCTTTCTTT. Encoded protein: CASSTPRGAEAFF. The variable domain in full, with the rest retrieved from reference TRBV7-8 and TRBJ1-1, is GAGVSQSPRYKVAKRGQDVALRCDPISGHVSLFWYQQALGQGPEFLTYFQNEAQLDKSGLPSDRFFAERPEGSVSTLKIQRTQQEDSAVYLCASSTPRGAEAFFGQGTRLTVV.

V usage is TRBV3-1 (or the pseudogene TRBV3-2) and J usage is TRBJ1-2; D is uncertain. V lost 1 base, J lost 4 bases, and 10 bases lay in between. The CDR3 loop spans 14 amino acids. Per germline, CDR1 LGHDT and CDR2 YNNKEL (reference sequence). The CDR3 here is CASSQGLGPYGYTF. The CDR3 nucleotides are TGTGCCAGCAGCCAAGGGCTGGGCCCCTATGGCTACACCTTC.

The CDR3 here is CAWTGQRPPYEQYF. In DNA form, the CDR3 reads TGTGCCTGGACCGGACAGAGGCCACCTTACGAGCAGTACTTC. V is TRBV30 and J is TRBJ2-7; weak D call: TRBD1 (6 bases). The CDR3 sequence is 14 residues long. V gave up 4 bases and J gave up 4 bases, with 17 bases separating them. Germline CDR1 is GTSNPN and CDR2 is SVGIG (reference sequence). Looking up the rest from reference TRBV30 and TRBJ2-7 gives the full variable domain: SQTIHQWPATLVQPVGSPLSLECTVEGTSNPNLYWYRQAAGRGLQLLFYSVGIGQISSEVPQNLSASRPQDRQFILSSKKLLLSDSGFYLCAWTGQRPPYEQYFGPGTRLTVT.

This CDR3 is CASRETGAHEQFF. The CDR3 bases are TGTGCCAGCAGAGAAACAGGGGCCCATGAGCAGTTCTTC. V is TRBV25-1 and J is TRBJ2-1, with 7 bases identical to TRBD1. Germline V gives CDR1 MGHDK, CDR2 SYGVNS. The CDR3 runs to 13 residues. V shed 6 bases, J shed 8 bases, and the junction held 7 bases outside the gene matches.

This chain joins TRBV6-5 and TRBJ2-7; D ambiguous. CDR1 MNHEY and CDR2 SVGAGI come from the germline V gene. Trimming left V 0 bases short and J 8 bases short, with 5 bases between. The CDR3 contains 11 residues. The DNA for the CDR3 is TGTGCCAGCAGTTACTCCGGTCAGCAGTACTTC. Amino acids: CASSYSGQQYF.

The gene calls are TRBV6-5 and TRBJ2-3; TRBD2 is a possible D gene (5 bases). V was clipped by 4 bases and J by 0 bases, with 8 bases between them. The CDR3 spans 14 residues. Germline V CDR1 and CDR2: MNHEY, SVGAGI. The CDR3, as DNA: TGTGCCAGCAGTTCCAGGACTAGCACAGATACGCAGTATTTT. Amino acids: CASSSRTSTDTQYF.

The rearrangement uses TRBV30 and TRBJ2-5; D not certain. The CDR3 sequence is 11 residues long. The germline V and J ends were trimmed by 1 base and 7 bases, with 7 bases remaining between them. Germline values: CDR1 GTSNPN, CDR2 SVGIG (reference sequence). The DNA of the CDR3 is TGTGCCTGGAGTGCATCGGGGACCCAGTACTTC. Residues: CAWSASGTQYF.

The genes are TRBV30 and TRBJ1-1; 9 bases are a match to TRBD1. V lost 2 bases and J lost 4; bases outside the gene matches: 11. This CDR3 region has 16 residues. Germline V lookup: CDR1 GTSNPN, CDR2 SVGIG (reference sequence). In DNA, the CDR3 is TGTGCCTGGAGTTTCGGGACAGGGTTTCGGGGCACTGAAGCTTTCTTT. Amino acids: CAWSFGTGFRGTEAFF.

The rearrangement links TRBV5-1 to TRBJ1-2; TRBD1 agrees at 7 bases. The germline gives CDR1 SGHRS, CDR2 YFSETQ. V shed 4 bases, J shed 4 bases, and the junction held 10 bases outside the gene matches. The CDR3 extends over 15 amino acids. The CDR3 bases are TGCGCCAGCAGCCCGGGACAGAAGTGGGGCTATGGCTACACCTTC. Protein sequence: CASSPGQKWGYGYTF. The whole variable domain, filled in from reference TRBV5-1 and TRBJ1-2, reads KAGVTQTPRYLIKTRGQQVTLSCSPISGHRSVSWYQQTPGQGLQFLFEYFSETQRNKGNFPGRFSGRQFSNSRSEMNVSTLELGDSALYLCASSPGQKWGYGYTFGSGTRLTVV.

The V gene is TRBV4-1, the J gene TRBJ2-5; no clear D. V was trimmed by 3 bases and J by 1 base, leaving 12 bases between them. Per germline, CDR1 MGHRA and CDR2 YSYEKL. The CDR3 extends over 15 amino acids. CDR3 nucleotide sequence: TGCGCCAGCAGCCAGGTTCAGGCCGTCCAAGAGACCCAGTACTTC. Residues: CASSQVQAVQETQYF.

The chain uses TRBV6-2 or TRBV6-3 and TRBJ1-1; D is perhaps TRBD1 (5 bases). The V end was cut by 6 bases, the J end by 10 bases, with 24 bases between. CDR3 size: 15 residues. In germline, CDR1 is MNHEY, CDR2 SVGEGT. The CDR3 nucleotides read TGTGCCAGCAGCCCCCCCAGACAGTTACTGGCTGGAGCTTTCTTT. Protein product: CASSPPRQLLAGAFF.